The 10 T cell receptor beta chains below come from one sample, sequenced in a study of siplizumab effects on memory and regulatory T cells. Some clones are missing from TCRdb's copy, which holds only in-frame ones; the method was immunoSEQ multiplex PCR. The sample gives under 70,000 clones, about 80% of which show up once; roughly 0.4% is in the top ten. The specimen sequenced was memory CD4+ T cells sorted from blood. These receptors were obtained from a human donor in good health.

The rearrangement uses TRBV7-3 and TRBJ1-1; D unclear. V gave up 5 bases and J gave up 7 bases, with 14 bases separating them. Per the germline V gene, CDR1 is SGHTA and CDR2 is FQGTGA. The CDR3 has 13 amino acids. The CDR3: CASSPLGEGEAFF. The CDR3 DNA follows: TGTGCCAGCAGCCCACTCGGGGAGGGTGAAGCTTTCTTT.

This clone was picked up a small number of times. The CDR3 sequence is CASSVPGSKNIQYF. The DNA for the CDR3 is TGTGCCAGCAGCGTCCCGGGTTCCAAAAACATTCAGTACTTC. This rearrangement joins TRBV9 to TRBJ2-4, with unresolved D. With 2 bases removed from V and 2 bases from J, the gap between germline ends came to 8 bases. The CDR3 loop spans 14 amino acids. CDR1 and CDR2 from the germline V gene are SGDLS and YYNGEE.

The genes are TRBV5-1 and TRBJ2-3; D is unclear. The CDR3 spans 14 residues. Germline CDR1 reads SGHRS; CDR2 reads YFSETQ. Trimming removed 4 bases from V and 0 bases from J, with 9 bases in between. The CDR3 DNA sequence: TGCGCCAGCAGCCTCCTTACCAGCACAGATACGCAGTATTTT. Its protein product is CASSLLTSTDTQYF.

V and J are TRBV7-3 and TRBJ2-5; the D is unclear. The CDR3 is 12 residues long. Between the trimmed V and J ends, which lost 1 base and 5 bases, there was a span of 5 bases. The germline V gene has CDR1 SGHTA and CDR2 FQGTGA. CDR3 residues: CASSLNRETQYF. In DNA form, the CDR3 reads TGTGCCAGCAGCTTAAATAGGGAGACCCAGTACTTC.

In its sample, this clone was seen a few times. V is TRBV19 and J is TRBJ1-5; D not certain. The CDR3 covers 14 residues. V lost 5 bases to trimming and J lost 5 bases, with 13 bases between them. Germline CDR1 and CDR2: LNHDA and SQIVND (reference sequence). The CDR3 bases are TGTGCCAGTAGTGCAACGGGTGAATATCAGCCCCAGCATTTT. This translates into CASSATGEYQPQHF.

The genes are TRBV7-6 and TRBJ2-7, with TRBD1 matching over 9 bases. V trimming: 0 bases; J trimming: 1 base; junction bases outside the gene matches: 1. Per germline, CDR1 SGHVS and CDR2 FNYEAQ. This CDR3 region has 15 residues. The CDR3: CASSLAGTGSYEQYF. CDR3 nucleotides: TGTGCCAGCAGCTTAGCCGGGACAGGGTCCTACGAGCAGTACTTC.

The chain joins TRBV15 to TRBJ2-3, with a weak D call TRBD1 (5 bases). V shed 2 bases and J shed 3 bases, with 12 bases lying between them. Germline V gene data show CDR1 as LNHNV and CDR2 as YYDKDF (reference sequence). The CDR3 contains 15 residues. CDR3 sequence (DNA): TGTGCCACCAGCAGATTGCAGGGATTAACAGATACGCAGTATTTT. This codes for CATSRLQGLTDTQYF.

This rearrangement joins TRBV30 to TRBJ1-6; tentative D call: TRBD1 (5 bases). Trimming took off 3 bases at V and 4 bases at J, with 10 bases between the two ends. The CDR3 spans 14 residues. Per the germline V gene, CDR1 is GTSNPN and CDR2 is SVGIG (reference sequence). In DNA form, the CDR3 reads TGTGCCTGGAGGATAGGGGATTATAATTCACCCCTCCACTTT. It translates to CAWRIGDYNSPLHF.

This sequence joins TRBV11-3 and TRBJ2-3; 7 bases map to TRBD2. This CDR3 contains 14 residues. The germline V gene encodes CDR1 SGHNT and CDR2 YENEEA. The V gene end was trimmed by 4 bases and the J gene end by 3 bases; junction bases not matched to a gene: 4. CDR3 nucleotide sequence: TGTGCCAGCAGCTCCGGGGGAGGGACAGATACGCAGTATTTT. As protein: CASSSGGGTDTQYF.

The J gene is TRBJ1-4, the V gene TRBV4-3; tentative D call: TRBD1 (5 bases). The CDR3 is made up of 14 amino acids. CDR1 is LGHNA, CDR2 YSLEER, per germline. The V end was cut by 0 bases, the J end by 5 bases, with 7 bases between. Written as DNA, the CDR3 is TGCGCCAGCAGCCAAGAGTCAGGGAATGAAAAACTGTTTTTT. This gives the protein CASSQESGNEKLFF.